Listed below are T cell receptor beta chains from one sample, sequenced in a study of cytomegalovirus exposure and HLA in healthy donors. Profiling relied on immunoSEQ multiplex PCR, and the TCRdb table lists in-frame clones only, not all of them. The sample has under 200,000 clones; more than 65% are singletons. The source material was PBMCs. Receptors were obtained from a male donor in good health and CMV-seronegative. CDR3s include the opening cysteine and the closing phenylalanine or tryptophan. Each record gives: J gene, D gene, clone size, V gene, CDR3 DNA, CDR3 protein. A D gene is named only where the DNA matches it firmly. The listing skips clone size in some rows; elsewhere it reads once, few, many or a size class.

j_call: TRBJ1-1; d_call: -; clone_size: few; v_call: TRBV28; cdr3_nt: TGTGCCAGCAGTGTTGCGAGGGACACTGAAGCTTTCTTT; cdr3_aa: CASSVARDTEAFF
j_call: TRBJ2-7; d_call: -; clone_size: -; v_call: TRBV6-1; cdr3_nt: TGTGCCAGCAGTGACAGGCCAGGTCAGTCGGACGAGCAGTACTTC; cdr3_aa: CASSDRPGQSDEQYF
j_call: TRBJ2-7; d_call: TRBD2; clone_size: -; v_call: TRBV7-9; cdr3_nt: TGTTCCAGCAGCTGGGATCTAGCGGGAGGGACCTACGAGCAGTACTTC; cdr3_aa: CSSSWDLAGGTYEQYF
j_call: TRBJ2-6; d_call: TRBD1; clone_size: -; v_call: TRBV5-6; cdr3_nt: TGTGCCAGCAGCCTAGGGGGCCTTCTCTCTAGGGCCAACGTCCTGACTTTC; cdr3_aa: CASSLGGLLSRANVLTF
j_call: TRBJ1-2; d_call: -; clone_size: -; v_call: TRBV6-5; cdr3_nt: TGTGCCAGCAGTTACCACACAGGGTTGAATGGCTACACCTTC; cdr3_aa: CASSYHTGLNGYTF
j_call: TRBJ2-2; d_call: -; clone_size: -; v_call: TRBV7-2; cdr3_nt: TGTGCCAGCAGCCCGACACTAGAGAACACCGGGGAGCTGTTTTTT; cdr3_aa: CASSPTLENTGELFF
j_call: TRBJ2-1; d_call: TRBD2; clone_size: -; v_call: TRBV29-1; cdr3_nt: TGCAGCGTTGCCTGGGGATTAGCGGGAGTTTCCGATGAGCAGTTCTTC; cdr3_aa: CSVAWGLAGVSDEQFF
j_call: TRBJ2-5; d_call: -; clone_size: -; v_call: TRBV10-3; cdr3_nt: TGTGCCATCAGTCCAGCGGCGTCCCAAGAGACCCAGTACTTC; cdr3_aa: CAISPAASQETQYF
j_call: TRBJ1-2; d_call: -; clone_size: -; v_call: TRBV29-1; cdr3_nt: TGCAGCGTTGAACGACGGGGTAACTATGGCTACACCTTC; cdr3_aa: CSVERRGNYGYTF
j_call: TRBJ1-5; d_call: TRBD1; clone_size: -; v_call: TRBV28; cdr3_nt: TGTGCCAGCAGCACTTACGGGGACAGGGGGATTATGCCCCAGCATTTT; cdr3_aa: CASSTYGDRGIMPQHF
j_call: TRBJ1-3; d_call: TRBD1; clone_size: -; v_call: TRBV6-1; cdr3_nt: TGTGCCACCGGGGACAGCCTCTCTGGAAACACCATATATTTT; cdr3_aa: CATGDSLSGNTIYF
j_call: TRBJ2-5; d_call: TRBD2; clone_size: -; v_call: TRBV27; cdr3_nt: TGTGCCAGCAGTCCAGCTAGCGGGGGGCCCCCGGACGCCCAGTACTTC; cdr3_aa: CASSPASGGPPDAQYF
j_call: TRBJ2-7; d_call: TRBD2; clone_size: -; v_call: TRBV14; cdr3_nt: TGTGCCAGCAGCCAAGAGTTTCAGAAGGGACTAGCGGGGAGCTCCTACGAGCAGTACTTC; cdr3_aa: CASSQEFQKGLAGSSYEQYF
j_call: TRBJ2-1; d_call: TRBD1; clone_size: -; v_call: TRBV29-1; cdr3_nt: TGCAGCGCCGTATGGGACAGCTCCTACAATGAGCAGTTCTTC; cdr3_aa: CSAVWDSSYNEQFF
j_call: TRBJ2-1; d_call: -; clone_size: once; v_call: TRBV4-2; cdr3_nt: TGTGCCAGCAGCCTCGGCGGGGATGAGCAGTTCTTC; cdr3_aa: CASSLGGDEQFF
j_call: TRBJ1-1; d_call: -; clone_size: -; v_call: TRBV5-4; cdr3_nt: TGTGCCAGCAGCTTCCCCATGAACACTGAAGCTTTCTTT; cdr3_aa: CASSFPMNTEAFF
j_call: TRBJ1-2; d_call: -; clone_size: -; v_call: TRBV19; cdr3_nt: TGTGCCAGTACGACCGACAGCTATGGCTACACCTTC; cdr3_aa: CASTTDSYGYTF
j_call: TRBJ2-6; d_call: -; clone_size: once; v_call: TRBV28; cdr3_nt: TGTGCCAGCAGTTTCTACGGCTCTGGGGCCAACGTCCTGACTTTC; cdr3_aa: CASSFYGSGANVLTF
j_call: TRBJ1-5; d_call: -; clone_size: few; v_call: TRBV6-1; cdr3_nt: TGTGCCAGCAGTGAAAGGGTTAGAGGGATCAATCAGCCCCAGCATTTT; cdr3_aa: CASSERVRGINQPQHF
j_call: TRBJ1-6; d_call: TRBD1; clone_size: once; v_call: TRBV7-9; cdr3_nt: TGTTCCAGCAGCTTTAGCAGGGGGCAATCCTATAATTCACCCCTCCACTTT; cdr3_aa: CSSSFSRGQSYNSPLHF
j_call: TRBJ2-3; d_call: -; clone_size: -; v_call: TRBV7-2; cdr3_nt: TGTGCCAGCAGCTTAGTATCATCCGCGGATACGCAGTATTTT; cdr3_aa: CASSLVSSADTQYF
j_call: TRBJ2-7; d_call: -; clone_size: -; v_call: TRBV4-2; cdr3_nt: TGTGCCAGCAGCCGCGGCGGGGGCACTTCCTACGAGCAGTACTTC; cdr3_aa: CASSRGGGTSYEQYF
j_call: TRBJ1-2; d_call: TRBD1; clone_size: -; v_call: TRBV10-2; cdr3_nt: TGCGCCAGCAGTGCCGGGACAGGGTCCTATGGCTACACCTTC; cdr3_aa: CASSAGTGSYGYTF
j_call: TRBJ2-2; d_call: -; clone_size: once; v_call: TRBV28; cdr3_nt: TGTGCCAGCAGTTTCGGGTTGCAGGGCTGGTCCTCGAACACCGGGGAGCTGTTTTTT; cdr3_aa: CASSFGLQGWSSNTGELFF
j_call: TRBJ2-1; d_call: -; clone_size: -; v_call: TRBV28; cdr3_nt: TGTGCCAGCAGTGGATCGGAGGCTAGCTACTACAATGAGCAGTTCTTC; cdr3_aa: CASSGSEASYYNEQFF
j_call: TRBJ1-2; d_call: TRBD1; clone_size: -; v_call: TRBV7-8; cdr3_nt: TGTGCCAGCAGTACAGGGGCGGACTATGGCTACACCTTC; cdr3_aa: CASSTGADYGYTF
j_call: TRBJ1-1; d_call: -; clone_size: -; v_call: TRBV25-1; cdr3_nt: TGTGCCAGCAGGTTAGCGAACACTGAAGCTTTCTTT; cdr3_aa: CASRLANTEAFF
j_call: TRBJ1-4; d_call: -; clone_size: -; v_call: TRBV11-2; cdr3_nt: TGTGCCAGCAGCTTAGGGGGGGGGCCAAATGAAAAACTGTTTTTT; cdr3_aa: CASSLGGGPNEKLFF
j_call: TRBJ2-1; d_call: -; clone_size: -; v_call: TRBV7-9; cdr3_nt: TGTTCCAGCAGCGGGCGTGACGGAAGCTCCTACAATGAGCAGTTCTTC; cdr3_aa: CSSSGRDGSSYNEQFF
j_call: TRBJ2-5; d_call: TRBD2; clone_size: -; v_call: TRBV11-1; cdr3_nt: TGTGCCAGCAGCTTAGTTTCCGGGGGGTACCAAGAGACCCAGTACTTC; cdr3_aa: CASSLVSGGYQETQYF
j_call: TRBJ2-1; d_call: -; clone_size: -; v_call: TRBV9; cdr3_nt: TGTGCCAGCAGCGTAGGGGTTTTAGGGGGGGCCCTACCCCACAATGAGCAGTTCTTC; cdr3_aa: CASSVGVLGGALPHNEQFF
j_call: TRBJ2-7; d_call: TRBD1; clone_size: -; v_call: TRBV4-1; cdr3_nt: TGCGCCAGCAGCCAAGCAGGCGACAGGGTCTCCTACGAGCAGTACTTC; cdr3_aa: CASSQAGDRVSYEQYF
j_call: TRBJ1-2; d_call: TRBD1; clone_size: few; v_call: TRBV30; cdr3_nt: TGTGCCTGGACCACGGGGGACAGAGGACTCCGGGGCTACACCTTC; cdr3_aa: CAWTTGDRGLRGYTF
j_call: TRBJ2-1; d_call: -; clone_size: -; v_call: TRBV15; cdr3_nt: TGTGCCACCAGCAGAAGCCGACTAGTGGCGGAAGACAATGAGCAGTTCTTC; cdr3_aa: CATSRSRLVAEDNEQFF
j_call: TRBJ2-1; d_call: TRBD2; clone_size: -; v_call: TRBV30; cdr3_nt: TGTGCCTGGAGTGCCTCTAGCGGGAGGGCCTATGAGCAGTTCTTC; cdr3_aa: CAWSASSGRAYEQFF
j_call: TRBJ2-7; d_call: TRBD2; clone_size: -; v_call: TRBV5-8; cdr3_nt: TGTGCCAGCAGCTTCCAGGGACTAGCGGGAGTTAGTTCCTACGAGCAGTACTTC; cdr3_aa: CASSFQGLAGVSSYEQYF
j_call: TRBJ2-7; d_call: TRBD1; clone_size: -; v_call: TRBV10-3; cdr3_nt: TGTGCCATCAGCCGCGCTGGGGGACAGCCAGCCTACGAGCAGTACTTC; cdr3_aa: CAISRAGGQPAYEQYF
j_call: TRBJ1-2; d_call: -; clone_size: -; v_call: TRBV9; cdr3_nt: TGTGCCAGCAGCGTAGCTACGGGGAAGGGCGATGGCTACACCTTC; cdr3_aa: CASSVATGKGDGYTF
j_call: TRBJ2-7; d_call: -; clone_size: -; v_call: TRBV30; cdr3_nt: TGTGCCTGGAGTTCAGGCAGCCGAAGGAACTACGAGCAGTACTTC; cdr3_aa: CAWSSGSRRNYEQYF
j_call: TRBJ2-3; d_call: -; clone_size: -; v_call: TRBV6-6; cdr3_nt: TGTGCCAGCAGGTTTCAAGATACGCAGTATTTT; cdr3_aa: CASRFQDTQYF
j_call: TRBJ2-1; d_call: -; clone_size: -; v_call: TRBV11-2; cdr3_nt: TGTGCCAGCAGCCCCACCCCTATGCACAATGAGCAGTTCTTC; cdr3_aa: CASSPTPMHNEQFF
j_call: TRBJ1-2; d_call: TRBD1; clone_size: few; v_call: TRBV14; cdr3_nt: TGTGCCAGCAGCCAAGATTTCGGCCAGGGGGTTTATGAATATGGCTACACCTTC; cdr3_aa: CASSQDFGQGVYEYGYTF
j_call: TRBJ2-5; d_call: -; clone_size: few; v_call: TRBV5-1; cdr3_nt: TGCGCCAGCAGCTTGGACGGGGAGACCCAGTACTTC; cdr3_aa: CASSLDGETQYF
j_call: TRBJ2-3; d_call: -; clone_size: few; v_call: TRBV7-8; cdr3_nt: TGTGCCAGCAGCTTAGTGAAACGGGTAGGAGGCTCGACAGATACGCAGTATTTT; cdr3_aa: CASSLVKRVGGSTDTQYF
j_call: TRBJ2-5; d_call: TRBD1; clone_size: -; v_call: TRBV6-1; cdr3_nt: TGTGCCAGCTTCGGGTTGACAGGGGAAGAGACCCAGTACTTC; cdr3_aa: CASFGLTGEETQYF
j_call: TRBJ1-6; d_call: -; clone_size: -; v_call: TRBV30; cdr3_nt: TGTGCCTGGTGCCAGGGGAGCTCCTATAATTCACCCCTCCACTTT; cdr3_aa: CAWCQGSSYNSPLHF
j_call: TRBJ2-7; d_call: TRBD2; clone_size: -; v_call: TRBV28; cdr3_nt: TGTGCCAGCAGTTGGAACCCAGCGGGATCTCCTAACGAGCAGTACTTC; cdr3_aa: CASSWNPAGSPNEQYF
j_call: TRBJ2-7; d_call: -; clone_size: -; v_call: TRBV18; cdr3_nt: TGTGCCAGCTCACCAAAAAAACGCGGGGCAAAAAACTACGAGCAGTACTTC; cdr3_aa: CASSPKKRGAKNYEQYF
j_call: TRBJ2-7; d_call: TRBD2; clone_size: -; v_call: TRBV11-3; cdr3_nt: TGTGCCAGCAGCTTAGTTGGGACTAGCGACGAGCAGTACTTC; cdr3_aa: CASSLVGTSDEQYF
j_call: TRBJ1-2; d_call: TRBD1; clone_size: -; v_call: TRBV6-6; cdr3_nt: TGTGCCAGCAGTGCCCGGGACAGGGGAGCTAACTATGGCTACACCTTC; cdr3_aa: CASSARDRGANYGYTF